Given below is one T cell receptor (beta chain) in context. Its specificity is not known. This record comes from a study of identical twins' blood T cells. Study-wide points: Even for out-of-frame TCRbeta, twins reportedly shared V gene usage much more than unrelated donors.

All three twin pairs grew up together with likely shared infections and vaccines. Sample barcodes were added at both library ends during cDNA synthesis. A single record per CDR3 protein comes from TCRdb applying MiXCR to the 5' RACE reads. The sample includes roughly 380,000 distinct CDR3 sequences, 28% of them seen just once. The germline V gene encodes CDR1 DFQATT and CDR2 SNEGSKA (reference sequence). The CDR3 is made up of 12 amino acids. V shed 7 bases and J shed 5 bases, with 14 bases lying between them. The clonotype was recovered from a woman aged 18-49 years in good health. This chain connects TRBV20-1 to TRBJ2-5; tentatively, D is TRBD1 (6 bases). Material: PBMCs. This CDR3 is CSVGTTTETQYF. The CDR3 DNA reads as TGCAGTGTCGGGACAACCACGGAGACCCAGTACTTC.